The following is a T cell receptor beta chain sequence with its context. This clone turned up a few times. Its antigen specificity is not known. No qualities accompany the bases; no much larger clone lies one base away. Library preparation was by the immunoSEQ multiplex PCR assay. To provide template for TCR sequencing, every sample had RNA extracted and reverse transcribed into cDNA. First-strand cDNA was synthesized using SuperScript III with a 2:1 mix of oligo-dT and random hexamers. Amplification bias was assessed with a synthetic immune receptor repertoire, and residual bias was removed computationally. The authors processed their data as follows. After raw reads were preprocessed to remove errors, the CDR3 was defined following IMGT conventions as running from the conserved cysteine to phenylalanine. To get clonality, Shannon entropy was normalized by log2 of the number of productive unique TCRs and the result was subtracted from 1. Whether each scalp clone was CD4 or CD8 was inferred by checking scalp TCRbeta sequences against the CD4 and CD8 repertoires from sorted blood. TCRdb re-hosts the immuneACCESS table, in-frame sequences only. Its copies lack some clones; in the studies checked, an unresolved V gene accounts for under half of them, and the cause for the rest is not known. V, J and clone size derive from that table, while D and trimming were established from the DNA sequence. This sample gives some 120,000 clones in total; roughly three fifths of them show up just once. The ten most abundant clones make up 4.5% of the sample.

This sample was included in a study of CD8+ T cells in alopecia areata (dated by TCRdb to the late 2010s). At the level of the whole study: The treated patients took part in an open-label pilot trial in which moderate-to-severe alopecia areata was treated with oral tofacitinib at 5 to 10 mg twice daily. Clonality in the scalp was compared among normal scalp (n=4), patchy alopecia areata scalp (n=8), and alopecia totalis/universalis scalp (n=8). TCRbeta CDR3 regions were amplified by immunoSEQ multiplex PCR with 35 Vbeta forward and 13 Jbeta reverse primers. In both human patients and the C3H/HeJ mouse model, the study applied high-throughput TCRbeta sequencing to look at T cell clonal expansion in alopecia areata. Biopsies were taken from tofacitinib-treated patients at baseline and again at 4 and 24 weeks into treatment, and several of those patients also had a later scalp biopsy. RNA was extracted with the PAXgene miRNA kit for fixed scalp, the miRNeasy kit for PBMCs, and the RNeasy kit for mouse skin. Tofacitinib was administered for 6 to 18 months, and 6 months of follow-up off drug were then conducted to assess delayed response and recurrence. In humans, TCRbeta sequencing was performed on scalp tissue and on sorted CD4+ and CD8+ peripheral blood T cells from healthy controls and from patients with patchy or totalis/universalis alopecia areata.

V is clipped by 1 base and J by 3 bases, and the sequence between their germline boundaries is 10 bases long. The germline V gene specifies MGHRA as CDR1 and YSYEKL as CDR2. The CDR3 holds 14 amino acids from the cysteine to the phenylalanine. The kept DNA is CDR3 alone, 42 bases in frame from the first base. The time point label, as the study defines it: baseline before oral tofacitinib. Lesional scalp punch biopsies and peripheral blood were obtained from alopecia areata patients. PBMCs were isolated by density centrifugation and stained for CD3, CD4 and CD8, and CD4+ and CD8+ T cells were sorted on a FACSAria. The paper as a whole reports these results and caveats: Higher clonality and more expanded CD8+ clones were observed in lesional scalp than in normal scalp, particularly in alopecia totalis/universalis, a finding suggestive of antigenic drive. Scalp TCR repertoire analysis is complicated because resident alphabeta T cells in normal human skin are also sequenced, whereas mouse skin is dominated by gammadelta T cells. Compared with mice, TCR sequences shared between patients were less clear, possibly partly because of HLA diversity across the patient population.

The material sequenced was CD4+ T cells sorted from blood, taken at week 0. The chain couples TRBV4-1 to TRBJ2-7; a tentative D call is TRBD1 (5 bases match). This clonotype originated in a human donor with alopecia areata. The sequence in DNA is TGCGCCAGCAGCCAAGTCGACAGACGCTACGAGCAGTACTTC. Translation gives CASSQVDRRYEQYF.